The following is a TCR beta chain sequence with its context. The antigen remains unidentified. This entry belongs to a study of siplizumab effects on memory and regulatory T cells. Assays captured 95,000 to 100,000 TCR templates per sample. TCRdb's copy holds only in-frame clones and misses some; the assay was immunoSEQ multiplex PCR. The profile covers more than 85,000 clones, with roughly nine tenths appearing a single time and approximately 0.73% taken by the ten largest. General observations from the study: The study found naive T cells seemingly more diverse than memory cells and seemingly major alloresponse contributors. Sequences below about 10^-5 frequency were poorly captured. As a result, only a minor fraction of alloreactive clones mapped to unstimulated subsets.

V trimming: 0 bases; J trimming: 2 bases; junction bases outside the gene matches: 4. Germline-derived CDR1 and CDR2 are MNHEY and SVGAGI. The CDR3 is 15 amino acids. V and J are TRBV6-5 and TRBJ2-7, with 7 bases aligning to TRBD1. The sample was Tregs sorted from blood. This TCR came from a human donor in good health. The CDR3 nucleotides read TGTGCCAGCAGTTACTCGGTGGGACAGACCTACGAGCAGTACTTC. Translated: CASSYSVGQTYEQYF.